This T cell receptor (beta chain) was identified in a study of T cells in narcolepsy. Regarding this clone: What it recognizes is unknown.

The data were produced by immunoSEQ multiplex PCR, yet TCRdb's version contains in-frame clones alone and is incomplete. In the table there are some 30,000 clones, around 87% of which are singletons. General study results and limits: Comparing one patient's CSF and blood CD4+ clonotypes highlighted HCRT- and TRIB2-specific autoreactive clonotypes.

The CDR3 extends over 14 amino acids. Losses at the gene ends were 5 bases for V and 8 bases for J; bases not matched to a gene: 8. CDR1 and CDR2 from the germline V gene are SGHTA and FQGTGA. The chain carries TRBV7-3 and TRBJ2-2, with 7 bases matching TRBD2. Sequenced material: memory (CD45RA-) CD4+ T cells from blood. The receptor was derived from a human donor in good health. CDR3 protein: CASSPPGGRGELFF. The CDR3 DNA reads TGTGCCAGCAGCCCTCCGGGGGGACGAGGGGAGCTGTTTTTT.